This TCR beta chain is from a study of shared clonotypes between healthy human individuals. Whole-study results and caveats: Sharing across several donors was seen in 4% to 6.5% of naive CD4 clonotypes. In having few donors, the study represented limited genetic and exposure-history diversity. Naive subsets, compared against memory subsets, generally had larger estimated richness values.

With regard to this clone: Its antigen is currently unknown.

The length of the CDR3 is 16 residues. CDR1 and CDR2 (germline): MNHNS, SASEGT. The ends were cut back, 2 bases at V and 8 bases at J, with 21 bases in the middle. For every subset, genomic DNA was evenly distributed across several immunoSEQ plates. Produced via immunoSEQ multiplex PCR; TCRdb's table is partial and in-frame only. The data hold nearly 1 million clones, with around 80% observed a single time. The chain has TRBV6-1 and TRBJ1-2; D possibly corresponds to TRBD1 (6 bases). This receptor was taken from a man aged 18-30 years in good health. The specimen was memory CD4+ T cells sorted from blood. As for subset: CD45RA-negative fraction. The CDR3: CASSEQGTPNPMGYTF. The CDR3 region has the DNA TGTGCCAGCAGTGAACAGGGGACTCCTAACCCTATGGGCTACACCTTC.